One T cell receptor (beta chain) is described in this entry. Its specificity is not known. The sample comes from a study of T cell responses to AZD1222 COVID-19 vaccine. Whole-study context: Combined were second doses at about 4 or about 12 weeks.

Whole-study results and caveats: Seropositive at baseline were only a handful of AZD1222 recipients. With dominance at 160-218 and 743-854, vaccine-associated CD4 TCRs spanned spike.

TCRdb's table, derived via immunoSEQ multiplex PCR, lists solely in-frame clones and lacks some. The sample includes 90,000 or so clones, just over 85% of them seen just once. J gave up 1 base and V 4 bases, and 1 base lay outside the gene matches. The CDR3 is 13 amino acids. The germline V gene encodes CDR1 SGHTA and CDR2 FQGNSA. Here the sequenced sample was peripheral blood, taken on day 0 of AZD1222 vaccination. V and J are TRBV7-2 and TRBJ2-7; 7 nucleotides align to TRBD1. The source of this sequence is an adult in good health. CDR3 DNA: TGTGCCAGCAGCTGGGACAGTTCCTACGAGCAGTACTTC. Its translation is CASSWDSSYEQYF. Variable domain in full (rest from reference TRBV7-2 and TRBJ2-7): GAGVSQSPSNKVTEKGKDVELRCDPISGHTALYWYRQSLGQGLEFLIYFQGNSAPDKSGLPSDRFSAERTGGSVSTLTIQRTQQEDSAVYLCASSWDSSYEQYFGPGTRLTVT.